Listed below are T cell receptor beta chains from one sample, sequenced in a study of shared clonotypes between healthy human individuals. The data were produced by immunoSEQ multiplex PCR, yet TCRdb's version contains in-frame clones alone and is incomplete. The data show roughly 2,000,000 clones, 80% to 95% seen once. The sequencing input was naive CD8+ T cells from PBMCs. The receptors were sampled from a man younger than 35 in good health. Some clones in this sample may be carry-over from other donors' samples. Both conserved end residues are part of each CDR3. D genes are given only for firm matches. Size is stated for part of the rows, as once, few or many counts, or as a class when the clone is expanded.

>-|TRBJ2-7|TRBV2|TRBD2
CASRGTIAGVVGEQYF
TGTGCCAGCAGGGGGACTATAGCGGGAGTAGTGGGCGAGCAGTACTTC
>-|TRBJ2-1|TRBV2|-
CASSAGGPYNEQFF
TGTGCCAGCAGTGCAGGAGGCCCCTACAATGAGCAGTTCTTC
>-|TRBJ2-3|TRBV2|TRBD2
CASSELWGRADTQYF
TGTGCCAGCAGTGAACTATGGGGGAGGGCAGATACGCAGTATTTT
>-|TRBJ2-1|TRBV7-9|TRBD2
CASSLAYAGGNYNEQFF
TGTGCCAGCAGCTTAGCCTACGCGGGGGGCAACTACAATGAGCAGTTCTTC
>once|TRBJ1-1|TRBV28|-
CASSLAGDNTEAFF
TGTGCCAGCAGTCTAGCCGGGGATAACACTGAAGCTTTCTTT
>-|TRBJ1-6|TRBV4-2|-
CASSQGGGEISPLHF
TGTGCCAGCAGCCAGGGGGGGGGAGAGATTTCACCCCTCCACTTT
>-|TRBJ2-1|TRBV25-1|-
CASSEKNRAQSHFF
TGTGCCAGCAGTGAGAAAAACCGGGCCCAATCCCACTTCTTC
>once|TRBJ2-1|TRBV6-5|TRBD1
CASSWSPGQGPNEQFF
TGTGCCAGCAGTTGGAGCCCGGGACAGGGGCCCAATGAGCAGTTCTTC
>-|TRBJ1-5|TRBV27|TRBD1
CASSTRGRDQPQHF
TGTGCCAGCAGTACCAGGGGGAGGGATCAGCCCCAGCATTTT
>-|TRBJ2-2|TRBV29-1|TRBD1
CSVRQGSGELFF
TGCAGCGTTCGACAGGGGTCCGGGGAGCTGTTTTTT
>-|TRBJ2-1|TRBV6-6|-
CATGGSYNEQFF
TGTGCCACCGGAGGGTCCTACAATGAGCAGTTCTTC
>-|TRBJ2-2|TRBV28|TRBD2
CASRPLAEEVTGELFF
TGTGCCAGCAGACCACTAGCGGAAGAGGTTACCGGGGAGCTGTTTTTT
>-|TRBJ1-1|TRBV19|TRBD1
CASSTTLDRGPEAFF
TGTGCCAGTAGTACCACACTCGACAGGGGCCCTGAAGCTTTCTTT
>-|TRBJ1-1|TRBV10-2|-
CASRGEIRNTEAFF
TGCGCCAGCAGGGGGGAGATCCGGAACACTGAAGCTTTCTTT
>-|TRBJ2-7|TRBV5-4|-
CASSFLPPQRVPWYEQYF
TGTGCCAGCAGCTTTTTGCCACCACAAAGGGTGCCTTGGTACGAGCAGTACTTC
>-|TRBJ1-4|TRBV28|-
CASSSSAGAYEKLFF
TGTGCCAGCAGTTCCTCCGCGGGGGCTTATGAAAAACTGTTTTTT
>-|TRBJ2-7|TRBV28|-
CASSRHLGFEQYF
TGTGCCAGCAGCCGACACCTAGGATTCGAGCAGTACTTC
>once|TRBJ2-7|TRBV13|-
CASSLGGPNEQYF
TGTGCCAGCAGCTTAGGGGGCCCTAACGAGCAGTACTTC
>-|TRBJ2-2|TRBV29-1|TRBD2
CSVGLVGLAGGDTGELFF
TGCAGCGTTGGCTTAGTGGGACTAGCGGGAGGGGACACCGGGGAGCTGTTTTTT
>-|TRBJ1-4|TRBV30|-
CAWESGFANEKLFF
TGTGCCTGGGAAAGCGGGTTCGCTAATGAAAAACTGTTTTTT
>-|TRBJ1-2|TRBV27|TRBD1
CATSKGDSYGYTF
TGTGCCACCAGTAAGGGGGACAGCTATGGCTACACCTTC
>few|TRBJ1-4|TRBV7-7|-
CASSFRQDEKLFF
TGTGCCAGCAGCTTCAGACAGGATGAAAAACTGTTTTTT